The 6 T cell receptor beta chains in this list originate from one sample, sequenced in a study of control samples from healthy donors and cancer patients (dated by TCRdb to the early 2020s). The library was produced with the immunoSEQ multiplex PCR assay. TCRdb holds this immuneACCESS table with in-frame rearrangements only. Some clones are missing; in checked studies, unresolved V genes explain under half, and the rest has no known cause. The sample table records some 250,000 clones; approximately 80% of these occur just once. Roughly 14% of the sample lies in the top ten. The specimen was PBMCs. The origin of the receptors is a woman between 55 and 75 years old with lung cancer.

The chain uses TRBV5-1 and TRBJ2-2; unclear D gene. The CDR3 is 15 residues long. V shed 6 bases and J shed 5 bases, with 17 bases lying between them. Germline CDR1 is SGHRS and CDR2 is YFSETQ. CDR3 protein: CASKSSGTGTGELFF. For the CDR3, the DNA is TGCGCCAGCAAATCTTCCGGTACGGGTACCGGGGAGCTGTTTTTT.

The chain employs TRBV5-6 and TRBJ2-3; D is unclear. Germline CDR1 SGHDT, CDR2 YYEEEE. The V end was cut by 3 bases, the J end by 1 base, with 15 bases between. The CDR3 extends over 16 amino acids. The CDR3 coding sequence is TGTGCCAGCAGCTCAACAAGCGCCGGCGGCACAGATACGCAGTATTTT. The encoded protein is CASSSTSAGGTDTQYF.

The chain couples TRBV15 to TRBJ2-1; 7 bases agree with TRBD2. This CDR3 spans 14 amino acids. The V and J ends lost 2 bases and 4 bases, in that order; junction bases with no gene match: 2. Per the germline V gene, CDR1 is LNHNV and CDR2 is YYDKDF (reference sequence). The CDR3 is CATSRSGTYNEQFF. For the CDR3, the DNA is TGTGCCACCAGCAGAAGCGGGACTTACAATGAGCAGTTCTTC. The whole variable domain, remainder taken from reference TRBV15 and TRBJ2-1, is DAMVIQNPRYQVTQFGKPVTLSCSQTLNHNVMYWYQQKSSQAPKLLFHYYDKDFNNEADTPDNFQSRRPNTSFCFLDIRSPGLGDTAMYLCATSRSGTYNEQFFGPGTRLTVL.

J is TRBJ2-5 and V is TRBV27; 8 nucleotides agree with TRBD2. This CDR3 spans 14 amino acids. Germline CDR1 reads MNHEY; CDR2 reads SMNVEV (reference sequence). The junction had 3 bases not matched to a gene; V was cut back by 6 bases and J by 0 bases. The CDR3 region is CASRYSGNQETQYF. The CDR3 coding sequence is TGTGCCAGCAGATATAGCGGGAACCAAGAGACCCAGTACTTC.

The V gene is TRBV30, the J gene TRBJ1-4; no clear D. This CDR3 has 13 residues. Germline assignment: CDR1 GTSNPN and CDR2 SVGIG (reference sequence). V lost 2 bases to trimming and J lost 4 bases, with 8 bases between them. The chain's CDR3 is CAWSPGLNEKLFF. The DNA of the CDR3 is TGTGCCTGGAGTCCGGGTCTTAATGAAAAACTGTTTTTT.

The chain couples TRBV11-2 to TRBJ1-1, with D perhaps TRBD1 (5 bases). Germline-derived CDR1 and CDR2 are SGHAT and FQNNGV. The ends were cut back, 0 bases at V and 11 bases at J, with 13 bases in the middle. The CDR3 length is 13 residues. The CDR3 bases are TGTGCCAGCAGCTTAGATATAGACAGAAGGGCTTTCTTT. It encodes CASSLDIDRRAFF.